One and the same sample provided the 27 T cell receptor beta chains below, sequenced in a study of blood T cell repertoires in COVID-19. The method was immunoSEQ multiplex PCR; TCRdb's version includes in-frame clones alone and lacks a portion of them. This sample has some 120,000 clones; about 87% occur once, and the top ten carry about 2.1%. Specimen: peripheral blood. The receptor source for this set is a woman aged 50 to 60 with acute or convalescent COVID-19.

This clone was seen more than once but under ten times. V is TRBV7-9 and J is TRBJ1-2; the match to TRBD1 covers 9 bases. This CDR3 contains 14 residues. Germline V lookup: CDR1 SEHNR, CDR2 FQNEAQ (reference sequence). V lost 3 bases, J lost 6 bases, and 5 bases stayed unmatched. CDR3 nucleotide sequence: TGTGCCAGCAGCTTGGACAGGGGCAAAAATGGCTACACCTTC. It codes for CASSLDRGKNGYTF.

For the CDR3, the DNA is TGCGCCAGCAGCTTGTTGGGGACATACGAGCAGTACTTC. This encodes CASSLLGTYEQYF. This chain joins TRBV5-1 and TRBJ2-7; perhaps TRBD1 as D (6 bases). Between the trimmed V and J ends, which lost 1 base and 4 bases, there was a span of 9 bases. The V gene's germline CDR1 is SGHRS and CDR2 YFSETQ. The CDR3 length is 13 residues.

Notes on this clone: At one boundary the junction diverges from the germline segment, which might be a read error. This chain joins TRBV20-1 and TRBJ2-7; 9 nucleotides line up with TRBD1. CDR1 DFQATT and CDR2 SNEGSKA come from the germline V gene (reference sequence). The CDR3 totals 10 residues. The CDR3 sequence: CSATRDRAGF. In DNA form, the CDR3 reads TGCAGTGCTACCCGGGACAGGGCGGGCTTC.

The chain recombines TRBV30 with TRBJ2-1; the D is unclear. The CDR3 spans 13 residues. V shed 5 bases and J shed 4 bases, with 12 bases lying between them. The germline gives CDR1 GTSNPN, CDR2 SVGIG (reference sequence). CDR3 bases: TGTGCCTGGCAACCCCACAGTTACAATGAGCAGTTCTTC. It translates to CAWQPHSYNEQFF.

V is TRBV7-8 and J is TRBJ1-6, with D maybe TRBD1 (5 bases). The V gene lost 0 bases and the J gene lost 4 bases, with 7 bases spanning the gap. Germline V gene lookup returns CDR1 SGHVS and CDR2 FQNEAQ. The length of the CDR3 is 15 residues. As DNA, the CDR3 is TGTGCCAGCAGCTTAGCGGGGGGGTATAATTCACCCCTCCACTTT. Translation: CASSLAGGYNSPLHF.

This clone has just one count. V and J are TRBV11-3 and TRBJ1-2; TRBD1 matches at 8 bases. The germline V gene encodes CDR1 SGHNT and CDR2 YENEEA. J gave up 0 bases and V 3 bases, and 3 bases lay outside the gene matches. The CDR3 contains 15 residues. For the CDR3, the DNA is TGTGCCAGCAGCTTGGTACAGGGGGCTAACTATGGCTACACCTTC. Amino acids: CASSLVQGANYGYTF.

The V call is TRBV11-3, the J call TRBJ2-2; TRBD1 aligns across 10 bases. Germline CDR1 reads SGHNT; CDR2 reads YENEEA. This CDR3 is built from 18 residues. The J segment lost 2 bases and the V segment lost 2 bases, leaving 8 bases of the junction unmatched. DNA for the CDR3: TGTGCCAGCAGCTTAATGCGGGGACAGGGGCGAAACACCGGGGAGCTGTTTTTT. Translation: CASSLMRGQGRNTGELFF.

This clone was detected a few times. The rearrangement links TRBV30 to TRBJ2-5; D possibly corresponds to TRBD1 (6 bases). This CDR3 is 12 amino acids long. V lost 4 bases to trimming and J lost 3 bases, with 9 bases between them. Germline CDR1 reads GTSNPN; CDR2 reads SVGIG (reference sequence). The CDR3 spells CAWTGDKETQYF. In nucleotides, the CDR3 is TGTGCCTGGACTGGGGACAAAGAGACCCAGTACTTC.

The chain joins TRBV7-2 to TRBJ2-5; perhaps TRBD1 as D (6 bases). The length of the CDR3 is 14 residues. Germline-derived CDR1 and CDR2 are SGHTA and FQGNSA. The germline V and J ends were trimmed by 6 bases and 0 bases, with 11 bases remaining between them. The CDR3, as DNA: TGTGCCAGCAGTCAGGGGTTGTACCAAGAGACCCAGTACTTC. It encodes CASSQGLYQETQYF. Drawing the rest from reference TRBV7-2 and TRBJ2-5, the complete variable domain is GAGVSQSPSNKVTEKGKDVELRCDPISGHTALYWYRQSLGQGLEFLIYFQGNSAPDKSGLPSDRFSAERTGGSVSTLTIQRTQQEDSAVYLCASSQGLYQETQYFGPGTRLLVL.

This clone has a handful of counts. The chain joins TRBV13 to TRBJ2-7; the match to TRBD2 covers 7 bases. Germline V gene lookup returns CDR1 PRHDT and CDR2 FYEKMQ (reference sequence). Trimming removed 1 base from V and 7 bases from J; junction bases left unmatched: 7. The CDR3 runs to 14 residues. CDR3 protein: CASSLDVGGKEQYF. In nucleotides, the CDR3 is TGTGCCAGCAGCTTAGATGTCGGGGGGAAGGAGCAGTACTTC.

CDR3 coding DNA: TGCAGCGTTGAATCCGTTACCGGGGAGCTGTTTTTT. It yields the protein CSVESVTGELFF. The rearrangement links TRBV29-1 to TRBJ2-2; D gene unclear. Germline V gene data show CDR1 as SQVTM and CDR2 as ANQGSEA. Trimming removed 2 bases at V and 5 bases at J, with 6 bases between. This CDR3 comprises 12 residues.

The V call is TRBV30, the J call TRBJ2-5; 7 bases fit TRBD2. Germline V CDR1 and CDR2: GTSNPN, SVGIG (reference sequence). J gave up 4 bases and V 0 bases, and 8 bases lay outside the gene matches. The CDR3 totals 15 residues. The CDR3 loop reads CAWSVQRGRGETQYF. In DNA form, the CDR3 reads TGTGCCTGGAGTGTACAGCGGGGTCGGGGAGAGACCCAGTACTTC.

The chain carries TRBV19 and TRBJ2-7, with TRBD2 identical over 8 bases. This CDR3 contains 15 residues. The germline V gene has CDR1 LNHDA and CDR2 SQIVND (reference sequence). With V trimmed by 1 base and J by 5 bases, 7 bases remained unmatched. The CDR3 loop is CASSIVGGAWNEQYF. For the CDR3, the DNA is TGTGCCAGTAGTATAGTCGGGGGGGCCTGGAACGAGCAGTACTTC. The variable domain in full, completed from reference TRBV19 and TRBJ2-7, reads DGGITQSPKYLFRKEGQNVTLSCEQNLNHDAMYWYRQDPGQGLRLIYYSQIVNDFQKGDIAEGYSVSREKKESFPLTVTSAQKNPTAFYLCASSIVGGAWNEQYFGPGTRLTVT.

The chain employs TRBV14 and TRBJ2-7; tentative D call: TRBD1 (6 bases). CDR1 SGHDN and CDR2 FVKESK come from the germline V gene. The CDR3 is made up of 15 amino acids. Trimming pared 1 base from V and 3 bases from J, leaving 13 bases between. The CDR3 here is CASSQVQGGDYEQYF. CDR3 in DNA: TGTGCCAGCAGCCAAGTACAAGGGGGAGACTACGAGCAGTACTTC.

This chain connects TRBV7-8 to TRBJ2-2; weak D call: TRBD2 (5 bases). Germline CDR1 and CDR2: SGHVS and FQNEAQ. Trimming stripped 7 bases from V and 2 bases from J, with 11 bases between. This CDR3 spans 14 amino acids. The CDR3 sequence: CASKDSFNTGELFF. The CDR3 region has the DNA TGTGCCAGCAAGGACTCGTTTAACACCGGGGAGCTGTTTTTT.

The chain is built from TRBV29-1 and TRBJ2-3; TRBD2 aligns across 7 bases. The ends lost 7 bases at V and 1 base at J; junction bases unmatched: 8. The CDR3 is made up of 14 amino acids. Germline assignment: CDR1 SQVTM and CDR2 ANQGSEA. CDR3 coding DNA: TGCAGCGGGACTGGCGGGAGCGGCACAGATACGCAGTATTTT. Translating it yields CSGTGGSGTDTQYF.

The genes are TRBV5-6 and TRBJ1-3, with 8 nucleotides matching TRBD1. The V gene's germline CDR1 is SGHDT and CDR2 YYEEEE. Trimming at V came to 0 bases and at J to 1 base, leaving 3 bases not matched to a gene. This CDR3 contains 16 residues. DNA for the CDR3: TGTGCCAGCAGCTTGGGACAGGGGTCTTCTGGAAACACCATATATTTT. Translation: CASSLGQGSSGNTIYF.

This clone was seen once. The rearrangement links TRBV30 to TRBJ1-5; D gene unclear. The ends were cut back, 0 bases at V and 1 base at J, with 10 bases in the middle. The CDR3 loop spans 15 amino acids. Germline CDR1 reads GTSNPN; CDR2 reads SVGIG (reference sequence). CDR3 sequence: CAWSVATTSNQPQHF. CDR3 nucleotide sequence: TGTGCCTGGAGTGTGGCCACCACCAGCAATCAGCCCCAGCATTTT. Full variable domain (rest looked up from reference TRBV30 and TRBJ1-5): SQTIHQWPATLVQPVGSPLSLECTVEGTSNPNLYWYRQAAGRGLQLLFYSVGIGQISSEVPQNLSASRPQDRQFILSSKKLLLSDSGFYLCAWSVATTSNQPQHFGDGTRLSIL.

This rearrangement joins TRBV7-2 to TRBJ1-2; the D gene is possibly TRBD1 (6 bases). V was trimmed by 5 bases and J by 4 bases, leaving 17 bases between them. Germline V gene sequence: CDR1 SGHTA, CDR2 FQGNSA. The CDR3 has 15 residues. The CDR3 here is CASSPAKGHFYGYTF. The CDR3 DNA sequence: TGTGCCAGCAGCCCGGCAAAGGGACACTTCTATGGCTACACCTTC.

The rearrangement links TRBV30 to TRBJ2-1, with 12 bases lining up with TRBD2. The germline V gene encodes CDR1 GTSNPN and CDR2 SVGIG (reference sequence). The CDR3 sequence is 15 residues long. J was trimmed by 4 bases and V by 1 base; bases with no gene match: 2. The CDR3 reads CAWSGTSGAYNEQFF. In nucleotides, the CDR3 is TGTGCCTGGAGTGGGACTAGCGGGGCATACAATGAGCAGTTCTTC.

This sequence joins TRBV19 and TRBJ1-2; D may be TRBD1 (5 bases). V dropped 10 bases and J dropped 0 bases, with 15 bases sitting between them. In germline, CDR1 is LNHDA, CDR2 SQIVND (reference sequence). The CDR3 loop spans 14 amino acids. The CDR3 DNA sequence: TGTGCCACTTACGGGACTCTAGCTAACTATGGCTACACCTTC. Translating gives CATYGTLANYGYTF.

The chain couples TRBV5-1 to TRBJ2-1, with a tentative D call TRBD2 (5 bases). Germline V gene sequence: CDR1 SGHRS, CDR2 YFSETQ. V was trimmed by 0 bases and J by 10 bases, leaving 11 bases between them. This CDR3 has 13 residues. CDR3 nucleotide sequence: TGCGCCAGCAGCTTGGGGGAGAGAAGCGAGCAGTTCTTC. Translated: CASSLGERSEQFF.

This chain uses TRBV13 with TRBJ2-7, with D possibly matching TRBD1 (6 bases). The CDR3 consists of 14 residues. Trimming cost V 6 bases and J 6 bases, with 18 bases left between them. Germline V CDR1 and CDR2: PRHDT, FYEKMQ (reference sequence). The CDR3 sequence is CASSSRDTSGEQYF. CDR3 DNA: TGTGCCAGCAGTTCCCGGGACACCTCCGGCGAGCAGTACTTC.

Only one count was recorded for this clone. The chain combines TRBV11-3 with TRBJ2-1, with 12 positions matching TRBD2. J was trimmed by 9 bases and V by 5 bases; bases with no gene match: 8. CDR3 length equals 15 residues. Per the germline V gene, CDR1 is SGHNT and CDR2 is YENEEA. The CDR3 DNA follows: TGTGCCAGCAGCGCGTCTAGCGGGGGGGCAGGTGAGCAGTTCTTC. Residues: CASSASSGGAGEQFF. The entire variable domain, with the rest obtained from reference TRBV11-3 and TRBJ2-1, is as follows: EAGVVQSPRYKIIEKKQPVAFWCNPISGHNTLYWYLQNLGQGPELLIRYENEEAVDDSQLPKDRFSAERLKGVDSTLKIQPAELGDSAVYLCASSASSGGAGEQFFGPGTRLTVL.

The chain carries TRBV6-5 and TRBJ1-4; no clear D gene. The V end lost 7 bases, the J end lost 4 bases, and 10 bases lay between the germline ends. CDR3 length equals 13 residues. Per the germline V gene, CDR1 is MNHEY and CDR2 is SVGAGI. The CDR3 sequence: CASIELNNEKLFF. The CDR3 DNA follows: TGTGCCAGCATCGAACTCAATAATGAAAAACTGTTTTTT.

CDR3 coding DNA: TGTGCCAGCTCATCGGACGCGGGACTCAACAATCAGCCCCAGCATTTT. Translated: CASSSDAGLNNQPQHF. V and J are TRBV18 and TRBJ1-5; D may be TRBD1 (5 bases). Per the germline V gene, CDR1 is KGHSH and CDR2 is LQKENI. V was cut by 5 bases and J by 3 bases, with 17 bases left in between. The CDR3 totals 16 residues.

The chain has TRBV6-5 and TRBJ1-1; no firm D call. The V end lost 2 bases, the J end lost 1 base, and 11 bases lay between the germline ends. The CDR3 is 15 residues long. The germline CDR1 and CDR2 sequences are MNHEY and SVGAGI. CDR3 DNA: TGTGCCAGCAGTTACCCACTCACAGAGAACACTGAAGCTTTCTTT. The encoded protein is CASSYPLTENTEAFF.